A single sample gave rise to the 15 T cell receptor beta chains below, sequenced in a study of OX40 agonist ivuxolimab in advanced cancers. Profiling relied on immunoSEQ multiplex PCR, and the TCRdb table lists in-frame clones only, not all of them. The table shows tens of thousands of clones, with 87% occurring only once. Source: CD4+ or CD8+ T cells sorted from blood, taken in a trial of the OX40 agonist ivuxolimab. All receptors come from an adult with an advanced solid tumor such as melanoma, head and neck, liver or kidney cancer.

The chain joins TRBV28 to TRBJ2-7, with unresolved D. CDR3 length: 12 amino acids. Looked up from germline, CDR1 is MDHEN and CDR2 is SYDVKM. With 6 bases removed from V and 0 bases from J, the gap between germline ends came to 6 bases. The CDR3 DNA follows: TGTGCCAGCAGCCCAAGCTCCTACGAGCAGTACTTC. Translation gives CASSPSSYEQYF.

CDR3 sequence reads: CASSFQGPNTGELFF. The CDR3, as DNA: TGTGCCAGCAGTTTCCAGGGACCGAACACCGGGGAGCTGTTTTTT. The rearrangement joins TRBV28 to TRBJ2-2, with D perhaps being TRBD1 or TRBD2 (5 bases each). Germline V gene lookup returns CDR1 MDHEN and CDR2 SYDVKM. The CDR3 is 15 amino acids. Trimming left V 3 bases short and J 0 bases short, with 8 bases between.

This clone came up once. CDR3 bases: TGTGCCAGCAGTTTAAGGTACACTGAAGCTTTCTTT. Its protein is CASSLRYTEAFF. This chain connects TRBV28 to TRBJ1-1, with no clear D. The length of the CDR3 is 12 residues. Trimming took off 2 bases at V and 3 bases at J, with 4 bases between the two ends. Germline CDR1 reads MDHEN; CDR2 reads SYDVKM.

This clone was recorded a few times. The chain links TRBV6-6 to TRBJ2-1; no definite D call. There are 11 residues in the CDR3. Looked up from germline, CDR1 is MNHNY and CDR2 is SVGAGI (reference sequence). Deletions cut 9 bases from V and 2 bases from J, with 5 bases between. The CDR3 sequence: CASAAYNEQFF. As DNA, the CDR3 is TGTGCCAGTGCGGCCTACAATGAGCAGTTCTTC.

A word on this clone: At one boundary the junction diverges from the germline segment, which might be a read error. The gene calls are TRBV5-4 and TRBJ1-3; D may be TRBD1 (6 bases). CDR1 and CDR2 from the germline V gene are SGHNT and YYREEE (reference sequence). CDR3 length equals 16 residues. DNA for the CDR3: TGTGCCAGCAGCGCAGGACAGTCGGCTTCTGAAAACACCATATATTTT. It translates to CASSAGQSASENTIYF.

This chain uses TRBV4-3 with TRBJ1-6; 7 bases agree with TRBD1. V trimming: 3 bases; J trimming: 8 bases; junction bases outside the gene matches: 10. CDR3 length equals 16 residues. CDR1 LGHNA and CDR2 YSLEER come from the germline V gene. The CDR3 sequence: CASSQIPGQNYSPLHF. For the CDR3, the DNA is TGCGCCAGCAGCCAGATACCGGGACAGAATTATTCACCCCTCCACTTT.

V gene TRBV7-6 combines with J gene TRBJ2-3; D is unclear. Germline V lookup: CDR1 SGHVS, CDR2 FNYEAQ. The CDR3 contains 12 residues. V was cut by 4 bases and J by 4 bases, with 6 bases left in between. The CDR3 is CASSSRADTQYF. In nucleotides, the CDR3 is TGTGCCAGCAGCTCCCGTGCAGATACGCAGTATTTT.

This rearrangement joins TRBV18 to TRBJ1-1; tentatively, D is TRBD1 (6 bases). V was clipped by 3 bases and J by 0 bases, with 14 bases between them. The germline gives CDR1 KGHSH, CDR2 LQKENI. This CDR3 is built from 16 residues. CDR3 in DNA: TGTGCCAGCTCACCGGACAGCGGGGCCTTGAACACTGAAGCTTTCTTT. Protein: CASSPDSGALNTEAFF.

The chain is built from TRBV5-6 and TRBJ2-5; 15 bases are a match to TRBD2. The J call could be wrong; TRBJ2-7 is a better fit for the DNA end. CDR1 SGHDT and CDR2 YYEEEE come from the germline V gene. CDR3 length: 17 amino acids. The CDR3 protein is CASSPTGLAGGRYEQYF. Written as DNA, the CDR3 is TGTGCCAGCAGCCCCACCGGACTAGCGGGAGGGCGATACGAGCAGTACTTC.

This clone has only a few counts. This chain links TRBV7-9 with TRBJ1-4, with D possibly TRBD1 on 5 matching bases. Germline CDR1 reads SEHNR; CDR2 reads FQNEAQ (reference sequence). This CDR3 is 17 amino acids long. The V gene lost 5 bases and the J gene lost 5 bases, with 21 bases spanning the gap. The CDR3 region has the DNA TGTGCCAGCAGCGCCCGGGACTCCACTGGGGCAAATGAAAAACTGTTTTTT. Protein product: CASSARDSTGANEKLFF. The whole variable domain, filled in from reference TRBV7-9 and TRBJ1-4, reads DTGVSQNPRHKITKRGQNVTFRCDPISEHNRLYWYRQTLGQGPEFLTYFQNEAQLEKSRLLSDRFSAERPKGSFSTLEIQRTEQGDSAMYLCASSARDSTGANEKLFFGSGTQLSVL.

The CDR3 here is CASTSGQGDYGYTF. The CDR3 DNA sequence: TGCGCCAGCACCTCTGGACAGGGTGACTATGGCTACACCTTC. This chain links TRBV5-1 with TRBJ1-2; 8 bases line up with TRBD1. Germline V gives CDR1 SGHRS, CDR2 YFSETQ. The CDR3 totals 14 residues. J gave up 3 bases and V 6 bases, and 7 bases lay outside the gene matches.

This clone was found a few times. This chain uses TRBV29-1 with TRBJ2-7; TRBD1 matches at 11 bases. CDR1 and CDR2 (germline): SQVTM, ANQGSEA. With V trimmed by 1 base and J by 6 bases, 5 bases remained unmatched. The CDR3 has 14 amino acids. The chain's CDR3 is CSVEAWTGGSEQYF. CDR3 nucleotides: TGCAGCGTTGAAGCCTGGACAGGGGGCAGCGAGCAGTACTTC.

V is TRBV7-6 and J is TRBJ1-6, with D unresolved. The germline V gene encodes CDR1 SGHVS and CDR2 FNYEAQ. The CDR3 has 13 residues. Trimming left V 0 bases short and J 6 bases short, with 3 bases between. The CDR3 region has the DNA TGTGCCAGCAGCTTAGCGGGTAATTCACCCCTCCACTTT. Encoded protein: CASSLAGNSPLHF. The full variable domain, with the rest looked up from reference TRBV7-6 and TRBJ1-6, is GAGVSQSPRYKVTKRGQDVALRCDPISGHVSLYWYRQALGQGPEFLTYFNYEAQQDKSGLPNDRFSAERPEGSISTLTIQRTEQRDSAMYRCASSLAGNSPLHFGNGTRLTVT.

The chain couples TRBV2 to TRBJ1-5, with TRBD1 as a possible D gene (6 bases). CDR3 length equals 13 residues. Germline V lookup: CDR1 SNHLY, CDR2 FYNNEI. Trimming removed 6 bases at V and 5 bases at J, with 11 bases between. The CDR3 reads CASRRGEDQPQHF. In DNA, the CDR3 is TGTGCCAGCAGGAGGGGGGAGGATCAGCCCCAGCATTTT. Filled out from reference TRBV2 and TRBJ1-5, the complete variable domain reads EPEVTQTPSHQVTQMGQEVILRCVPISNHLYFYWYRQILGQKVEFLVSFYNNEISEKSEIFDDQFSVERPDGSNFTLKIRSTKLEDSAMYFCASRRGEDQPQHFGDGTRLSIL.

This rearrangement joins TRBV27 to TRBJ2-1, with TRBD2 identical over 8 bases. This CDR3 has 18 amino acids. Germline trimming cut 2 bases from V and 4 bases from J; bases unmatched to any gene: 13. Germline V lookup: CDR1 MNHEY, CDR2 SMNVEV (reference sequence). The CDR3 is CASSLVGGAGGGYNEQFF. The CDR3 DNA sequence: TGTGCCAGCAGTTTAGTTGGGGGGGCGGGGGGTGGTTACAATGAGCAGTTCTTC.